The sequence of this TCR beta chain was determined in a study of tumor and adjacent non-tumor tissue in lung cancer. About the research overall: Each sample yielded a few million productive TCRbeta reads on average. Study-wide results and limits: Higher tumor TCR diversity was associated with shorter survival.

In its sample, this clonotype was seen a few times. What it recognizes is unknown. A modified ARM-PCR protocol with three rounds of nested PCR amplified TCRbeta. TCRdb re-called the multiplex PCR reads with MiXCR, one entry per CDR3 protein. The sample holds fewer than 130,000 distinct CDR3 sequences, nearly 85% seen once. This sample's RNA came from whole unsorted tissue. Germline V lookup: CDR1 PRHDT, CDR2 FYEKMQ (reference sequence). This CDR3 has 13 amino acids. The sequence was obtained from a man in his 70s with non-small cell lung cancer. The sample comprised lung tumor tissue. The rearrangement uses TRBV13 and TRBJ2-7; TRBD2 is a possible D gene (6 bases). The DNA for the CDR3 is TGTGCTAGCTGCTCAACCACGGGGGATGAGCAGTACTTC. It encodes CASCSTTGDEQYF.